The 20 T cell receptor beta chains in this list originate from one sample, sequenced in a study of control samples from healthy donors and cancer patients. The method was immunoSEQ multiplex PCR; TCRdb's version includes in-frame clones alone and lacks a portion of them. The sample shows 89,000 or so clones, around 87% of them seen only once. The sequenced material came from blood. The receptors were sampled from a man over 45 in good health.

The CDR3 bases are TGCGCCAGCAGCTCGCCGGGACAGGGATTCGAGCAGTACTTC. Its translation: CASSSPGQGFEQYF. The V gene is TRBV5-1, the J gene TRBJ2-7, with 9 bases lining up with TRBD1. The germline V gene encodes CDR1 SGHRS and CDR2 YFSETQ. V was pared by 3 bases and J by 6 bases, with 7 bases of the junction left unmatched. CDR3 length equals 14 residues.

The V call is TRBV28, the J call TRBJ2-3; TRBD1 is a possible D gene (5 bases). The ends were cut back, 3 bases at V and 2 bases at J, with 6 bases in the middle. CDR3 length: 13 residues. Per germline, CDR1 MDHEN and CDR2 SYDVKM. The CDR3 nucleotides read TGTGCCAGCAGTTTCAGGGTCACAGATACGCAGTATTTT. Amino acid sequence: CASSFRVTDTQYF.

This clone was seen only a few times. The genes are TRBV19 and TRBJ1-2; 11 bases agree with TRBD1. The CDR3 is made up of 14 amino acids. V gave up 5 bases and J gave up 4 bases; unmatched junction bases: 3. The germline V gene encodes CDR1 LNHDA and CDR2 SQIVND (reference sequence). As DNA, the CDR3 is TGTGCCAGTAGTGGGACAGGGGGGTTCTATGGCTACACCTTC. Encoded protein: CASSGTGGFYGYTF.

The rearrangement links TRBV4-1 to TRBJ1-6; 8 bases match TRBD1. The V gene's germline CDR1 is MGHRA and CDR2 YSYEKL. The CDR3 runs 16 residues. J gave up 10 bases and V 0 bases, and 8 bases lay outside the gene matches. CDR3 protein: CASSQDQDRGGSPLHF. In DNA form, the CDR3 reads TGCGCCAGCAGCCAAGATCAAGACAGGGGAGGCTCACCCCTCCACTTT.

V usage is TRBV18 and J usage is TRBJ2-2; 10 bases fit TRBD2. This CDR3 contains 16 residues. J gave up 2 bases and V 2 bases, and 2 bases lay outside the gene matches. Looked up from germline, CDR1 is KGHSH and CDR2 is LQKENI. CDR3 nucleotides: TGTGCCAGCTCACCAGGACTAGCGGCAAACACCGGGGAGCTGTTTTTT. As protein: CASSPGLAANTGELFF.

The CDR3 sequence is CASTRGYNEQFF. The CDR3 nucleotides are TGTGCCAGCACTCGCGGCTACAATGAGCAGTTCTTC. The chain is built from TRBV28 and TRBJ2-1; no definite D call. The CDR3 extends over 12 amino acids. The germline V and J ends were trimmed by 7 bases and 3 bases, with 7 bases remaining between them. Germline values: CDR1 MDHEN, CDR2 SYDVKM.

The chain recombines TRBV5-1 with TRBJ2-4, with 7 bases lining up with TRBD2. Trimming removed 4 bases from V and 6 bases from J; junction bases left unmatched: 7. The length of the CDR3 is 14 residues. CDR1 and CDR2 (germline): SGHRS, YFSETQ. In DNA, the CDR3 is TGCGCCAGCAGCGTAGCTAGCGGACTAAACATTCAGTACTTC. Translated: CASSVASGLNIQYF.

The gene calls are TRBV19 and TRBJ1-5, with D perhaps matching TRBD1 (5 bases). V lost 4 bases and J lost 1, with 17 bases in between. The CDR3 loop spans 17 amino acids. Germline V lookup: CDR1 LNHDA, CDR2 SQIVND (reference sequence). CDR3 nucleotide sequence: TGTGCCAGTAGTAGCGACCCATGGGGCAGGAGCAATCAGCCCCAGCATTTT. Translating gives CASSSDPWGRSNQPQHF.

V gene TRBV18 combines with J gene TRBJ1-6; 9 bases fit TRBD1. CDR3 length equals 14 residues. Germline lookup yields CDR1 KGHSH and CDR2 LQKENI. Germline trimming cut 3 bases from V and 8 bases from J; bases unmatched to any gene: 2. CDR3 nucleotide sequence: TGTGCCAGCTCACCGACAGGGGGAGATTCACCCCTCCACTTT. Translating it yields CASSPTGGDSPLHF.

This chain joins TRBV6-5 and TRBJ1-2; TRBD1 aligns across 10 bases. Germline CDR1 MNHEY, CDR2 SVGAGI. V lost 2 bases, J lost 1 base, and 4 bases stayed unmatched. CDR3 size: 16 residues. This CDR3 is CASSYRRTGGNYGYTF. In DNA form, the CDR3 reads TGTGCCAGCAGTTACAGGCGGACAGGGGGTAACTATGGCTACACCTTC.

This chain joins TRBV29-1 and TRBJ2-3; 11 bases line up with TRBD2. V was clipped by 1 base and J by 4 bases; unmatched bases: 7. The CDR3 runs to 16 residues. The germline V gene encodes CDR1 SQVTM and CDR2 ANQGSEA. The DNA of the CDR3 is TGCAGCGTTGAAGTATTAGCGGGAGGGCTGGCAGATACGCAGTATTTT. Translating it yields CSVEVLAGGLADTQYF.

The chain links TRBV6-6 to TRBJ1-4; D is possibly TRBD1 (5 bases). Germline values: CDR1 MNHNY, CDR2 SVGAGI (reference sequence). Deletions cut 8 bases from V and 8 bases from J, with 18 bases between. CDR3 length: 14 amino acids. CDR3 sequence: CASWGVQGNEKLFF. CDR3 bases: TGTGCCAGCTGGGGGGTCCAGGGTAACGAAAAACTGTTTTTT.

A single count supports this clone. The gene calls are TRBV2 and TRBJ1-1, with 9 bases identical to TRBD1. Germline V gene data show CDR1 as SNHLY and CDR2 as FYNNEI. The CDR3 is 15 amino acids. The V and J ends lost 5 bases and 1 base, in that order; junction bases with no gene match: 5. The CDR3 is CASSTDRGSNTEAFF. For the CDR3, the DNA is TGTGCCAGCAGTACCGACAGGGGGTCGAACACTGAAGCTTTCTTT.

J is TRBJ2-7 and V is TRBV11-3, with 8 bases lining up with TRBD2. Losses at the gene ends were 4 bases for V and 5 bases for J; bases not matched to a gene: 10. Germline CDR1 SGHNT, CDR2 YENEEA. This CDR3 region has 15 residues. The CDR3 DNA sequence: TGTGCCAGCAGCTCCACCATTAGGACTAGCCACGAGCAGTACGTC. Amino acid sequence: CASSSTIRTSHEQYV.

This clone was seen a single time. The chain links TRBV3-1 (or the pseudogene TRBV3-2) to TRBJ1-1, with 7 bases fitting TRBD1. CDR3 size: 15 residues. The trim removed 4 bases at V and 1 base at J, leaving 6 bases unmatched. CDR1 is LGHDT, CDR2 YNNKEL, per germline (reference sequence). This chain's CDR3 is CASSPRGQQNTEAFF. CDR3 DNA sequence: TGTGCCAGCAGCCCACGGGGACAGCAGAACACTGAAGCTTTCTTT.

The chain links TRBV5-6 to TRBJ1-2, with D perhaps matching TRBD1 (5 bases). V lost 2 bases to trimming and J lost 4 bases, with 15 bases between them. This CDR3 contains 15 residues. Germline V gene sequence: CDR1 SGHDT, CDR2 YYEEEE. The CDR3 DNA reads TGTGCCAGCAGCTTTAGAGGGGAGGGGAGCTATGGCTACACCTTC. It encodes CASSFRGEGSYGYTF.

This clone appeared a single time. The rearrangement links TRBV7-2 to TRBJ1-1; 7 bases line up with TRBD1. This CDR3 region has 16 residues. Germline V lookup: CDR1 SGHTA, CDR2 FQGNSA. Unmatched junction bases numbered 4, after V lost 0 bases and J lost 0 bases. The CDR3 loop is CASSLAGGQVNTEAFF. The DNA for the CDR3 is TGTGCCAGCAGCTTAGCAGGGGGCCAAGTGAACACTGAAGCTTTCTTT.

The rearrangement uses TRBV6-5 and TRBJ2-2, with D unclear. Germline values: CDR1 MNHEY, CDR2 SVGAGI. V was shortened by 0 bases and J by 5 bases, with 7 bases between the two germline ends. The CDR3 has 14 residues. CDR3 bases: TGTGCCAGCAGTTACTCGGTGGGGACCGGGGAGCTGTTTTTT. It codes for CASSYSVGTGELFF.

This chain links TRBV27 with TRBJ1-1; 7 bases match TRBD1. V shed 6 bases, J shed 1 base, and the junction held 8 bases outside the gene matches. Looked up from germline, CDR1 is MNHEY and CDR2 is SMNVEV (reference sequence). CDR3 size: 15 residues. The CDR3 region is CASSFKQGPNTEAFF. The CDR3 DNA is TGTGCCAGCAGCTTTAAACAGGGGCCGAACACTGAAGCTTTCTTT.

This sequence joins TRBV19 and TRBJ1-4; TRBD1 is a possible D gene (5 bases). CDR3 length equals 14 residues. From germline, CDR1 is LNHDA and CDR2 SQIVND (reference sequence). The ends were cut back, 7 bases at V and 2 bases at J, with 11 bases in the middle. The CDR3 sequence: CASTRGDTNEKLFF. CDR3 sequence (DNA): TGTGCCAGTACTCGGGGGGATACTAATGAAAAACTGTTTTTT.